What follows is one T cell receptor (beta chain) and its context. The CDR3 has 13 residues. Deletions cut 6 bases from V and 3 bases from J, with 10 bases between. Germline V gene lookup returns CDR1 LNHDA and CDR2 SQIVND (reference sequence). Only in-frame clones appear in the TCRdb table, and some are missing; sequencing was by immunoSEQ multiplex PCR. The table includes 100,000 to 150,000 clones, approximately 95% detected once. This specimen comes from a study of cytomegalovirus exposure and HLA in healthy donors. Among the 90 to 150 subjects of the validation cohort, separate from the approximately 700-subject first cohort, were the donors.

The sample comprised PBMCs. The TCR originated in a man in his late teens or twenties in good health and CMV-seronegative. The V call is TRBV19, the J call TRBJ2-3; D is unclear. The DNA for the CDR3 is TGTGCCAGTAGAGCTCAGGCGACAGATACGCAGTATTTT. The encoded protein is CASRAQATDTQYF.